This T cell receptor beta chain was captured in a study of cytomegalovirus exposure and HLA in healthy donors. As for the donors, each was a healthy bone marrow donor. The PCR contained 60 Vbeta and 13 Jbeta primers. Some clones are missing from TCRdb's copy, which holds only in-frame ones; the method was immunoSEQ multiplex PCR. Of about 110,000 clones listed, about 70% are singletons. Study-wide results and limits: Cytomegalovirus status was reportedly diagnosed by the classifier with high sensitivity and specificity. Presence/absence analyses rested on an assumption that sequencing depth was roughly uniform across donors. Cytomegalovirus association was assigned to more than 150 TCR beta chains.

Trimming cost V 5 bases and J 3 bases; bases outside gene matches: 4. In germline, CDR1 is LNHDA, CDR2 SQIVND (reference sequence). The CDR3 extends over 16 amino acids. This clone was seen only a few times. What it binds is not known. The sequence was obtained from a middle-aged woman in good health and CMV-seronegative. The V gene is TRBV19, the J gene TRBJ2-2; 12 bases are shared with TRBD2. The sample comprised PBMCs. DNA for the CDR3: TGTGCCAGTAGTGCTAGCGGGGGGGCATACACCGGGGAGCTGTTTTTT. It encodes CASSASGGAYTGELFF.